A selection of T cell receptor beta chains follows, all from one sample in a study of PD-L1 blockade in urothelial cancer. Repertoires were generated with immunoSEQ multiplex PCR, while TCRdb's copy carries only in-frame clones and drops some. The profile shows about 73,000 clones, 70% to 90% of them singletons. The material was PBMCs, obtained around atezolizumab (anti-PD-L1) treatment. The receptors were gathered from a man in his sixties with urothelial cancer. Both conserved end residues are part of each CDR3. A D gene is named only where the DNA matches it firmly. Clone size is stated in some rows and not others, as once, few, many or a class when expanded.

. | TRBJ2-7 | . | TRBV6-1 | TGTGCCAGCAAGCTATCAGGGACAAATGGCTACGAGCAGTACTTC | CASKLSGTNGYEQYF
. | TRBJ2-5 | . | TRBV20-1 | TGCAGTGCTAGGGGGGGAGAGACCCAGTACTTC | CSARGGETQYF
. | TRBJ1-2 | . | TRBV19 | TGTGCCAGTAGTAGCGGGACCCTTACTAACTATGGCTACACCTTC | CASSSGTLTNYGYTF
once | TRBJ2-7 | TRBD2 | TRBV19 | TGTGCCAGTAGTAAGAGCGCGGGACTAGCAGATTACGAGCAGTACTTC | CASSKSAGLADYEQYF
. | TRBJ2-2 | TRBD2 | TRBV7-8 | TGTGCCAGCAAGGGGACTAGCGGGGGTCGCAACACCGGGGAGCTGTTTTTT | CASKGTSGGRNTGELFF
. | TRBJ2-2 | . | TRBV5-1 | TGCGCCAGCAGCTTGGAACCTAGCCCCGGGGAGCTGTTTTTT | CASSLEPSPGELFF
. | TRBJ1-5 | TRBD1 | TRBV28 | TGTGCCAGCAGCCCAGGGACAGGGGGTCAGCCCCAGCATTTT | CASSPGTGGQPQHF
once | TRBJ2-1 | . | TRBV7-9 | TGTGCCAGCAGCCCTTGGATGAGCGGTCAATTCAATGAGCAGTTCTTC | CASSPWMSGQFNEQFF
. | TRBJ1-3 | TRBD1 | TRBV6-1 | TGTGCCAGCAGTCCCCGGACAGGGACTGGAAACACCATATATTTT | CASSPRTGTGNTIYF
. | TRBJ1-1 | TRBD1 | TRBV6-6 | TGTGCCAGCAGTGCGCCGGGACAGGGGCAGGTCACTGAAGCTTTCTTT | CASSAPGQGQVTEAFF
. | TRBJ2-5 | TRBD2 | TRBV7-7 | TGTGCCAGCAGCTCGTCTAGCGGGGGGGAGACCCAGTACTTC | CASSSSSGGETQYF
. | TRBJ2-7 | . | TRBV28 | TGTGCCAGCACCCCAGACAGAGCGCTCTACGAGCAGTACTTC | CASTPDRALYEQYF
once | TRBJ1-6 | TRBD1 | TRBV5-6 | TGTGCCAGCAGCTCCGGGACAGGCTTTAATTCACCCCTCCACTTT | CASSSGTGFNSPLHF
. | TRBJ1-5 | . | TRBV28 | TGTGCCAGCAGTTTTCCACAGGGATCTAATCAGCCCCAGCATTTT | CASSFPQGSNQPQHF
. | TRBJ2-3 | TRBD1 | TRBV6-5 | TGTGCCAGCAGTTCAGGACAGGGGGGTACAGATACGCAGTATTTT | CASSSGQGGTDTQYF
. | TRBJ1-2 | . | TRBV10-3 | TGTGCCATCAGTGAACGGGAACGCTATGGCTACACCTTC | CAISERERYGYTF